A single sample is the source of the 5 T cell receptor beta chains below, sequenced in a study of blood T cell repertoires in COVID-19. Sequencing used immunoSEQ multiplex PCR; TCRdb keeps in-frame clones, though not all of them. This table has some 150,000 clones, around nine tenths appearing once. Material: PBMCs or T cells enriched from blood (not recorded which). These receptors originate from a woman aged 18-29 years who had recovered from COVID-19.

The chain employs TRBV27 and TRBJ2-7; D is unclear. CDR3 length equals 15 residues. Germline V gives CDR1 MNHEY, CDR2 SMNVEV (reference sequence). V was shortened by 4 bases and J by 2 bases, with 15 bases between the two germline ends. DNA of the CDR3: TGTGCCAGCAGTTCAACAGCCTCACCGGCCTACGAGCAGTACTTC. Translated, it gives CASSSTASPAYEQYF.

The chain has TRBV2 and TRBJ2-1; TRBD2 matches 9 bases. Germline trimming cut 4 bases from V and 7 bases from J; bases unmatched to any gene: 14. CDR1 is SNHLY and CDR2 is FYNNEI in the germline V gene. CDR3 length: 17 amino acids. CDR3 nucleotides: TGTGCCAGCAGTGTGATCCTAGCGGGGTGGGGAGGGAATGAGCAGTTCTTC. The encoded protein is CASSVILAGWGGNEQFF.

The chain combines TRBV11-2 with TRBJ1-4; TRBD1 agrees at 7 bases. CDR1 and CDR2 (germline): SGHAT, FQNNGV. The CDR3 length is 14 residues. Losses at the gene ends were 4 bases for V and 4 bases for J; bases not matched to a gene: 3. The CDR3 DNA reads TGTGCCAGCAGCTGGGACAGCCATAATGAAAAACTGTTTTTT. Residues: CASSWDSHNEKLFF.

The CDR3 DNA reads as TGTGCCAGCAGCCAAGATTCGGGAGCAACTAATGAAAAACTGTTTTTT. Translating it yields CASSQDSGATNEKLFF. The V gene is TRBV3-1 (or the pseudogene TRBV3-2), the J gene TRBJ1-4; D is ambiguous. Trimming shortened V by 0 bases and J by 0 bases, and 8 bases separated the two germline ends. Germline values: CDR1 LGHDT, CDR2 YNNKEL (reference sequence). The CDR3 has 16 amino acids.

The V and J genes are TRBV18 and TRBJ2-7, with D hard to call. The CDR3 spans 12 residues. Germline CDR1 reads KGHSH; CDR2 reads LQKENI. The V end was cut by 1 base, the J end by 5 bases, with 6 bases between. The CDR3 nucleotides are TGTGCCAGCTCACCACGAGATGACGAGCAGTACTTC. Protein: CASSPRDDEQYF.